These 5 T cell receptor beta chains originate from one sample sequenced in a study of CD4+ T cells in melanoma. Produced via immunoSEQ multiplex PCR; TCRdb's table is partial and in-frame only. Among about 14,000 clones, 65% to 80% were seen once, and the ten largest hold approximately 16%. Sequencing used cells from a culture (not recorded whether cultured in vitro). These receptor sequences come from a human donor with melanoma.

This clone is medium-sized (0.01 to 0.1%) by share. The CDR3, as DNA: TGCGCCAGCAGCCAAGTAGAGCAGGGAGCGAGGGGAAACACCATATATTTT. Protein product: CASSQVEQGARGNTIYF. The chain links TRBV4-1 to TRBJ1-3; tentative D call: TRBD1 (5 bases). CDR3 size: 17 residues. Germline CDR1 is MGHRA and CDR2 is YSYEKL. With 1 base removed from V and 4 bases from J, the gap between germline ends came to 17 bases.

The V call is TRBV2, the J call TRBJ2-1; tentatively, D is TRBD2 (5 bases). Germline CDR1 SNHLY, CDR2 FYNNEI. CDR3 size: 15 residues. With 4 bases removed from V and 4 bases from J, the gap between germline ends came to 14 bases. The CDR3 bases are TGTGCCAGCAGTGTCGGAGGAGAGCCTTACAATGAGCAGTTCTTC. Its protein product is CASSVGGEPYNEQFF.

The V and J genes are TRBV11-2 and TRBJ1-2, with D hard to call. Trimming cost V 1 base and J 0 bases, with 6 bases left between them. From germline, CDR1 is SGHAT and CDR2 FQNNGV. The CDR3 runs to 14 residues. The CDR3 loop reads CASSLGASNYGYTF. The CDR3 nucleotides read TGTGCCAGCAGCTTAGGGGCGTCTAACTATGGCTACACCTTC. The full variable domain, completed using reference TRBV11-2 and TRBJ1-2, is EAGVAQSPRYKIIEKRQSVAFWCNPISGHATLYWYQQILGQGPKLLIQFQNNGVVDDSQLPKDRFSAERLKGVDSTLKIQPAKLEDSAVYLCASSLGASNYGYTFGSGTRLTVV.

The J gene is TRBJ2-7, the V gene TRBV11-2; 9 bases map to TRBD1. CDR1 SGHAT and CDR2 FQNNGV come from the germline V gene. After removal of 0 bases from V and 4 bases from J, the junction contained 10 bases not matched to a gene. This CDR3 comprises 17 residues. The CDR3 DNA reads TGTGCCAGCAGCTTAGATGTGGGACAGGGAATCCCATACGAGCAGTACTTC. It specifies CASSLDVGQGIPYEQYF. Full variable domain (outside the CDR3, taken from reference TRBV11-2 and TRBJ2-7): EAGVAQSPRYKIIEKRQSVAFWCNPISGHATLYWYQQILGQGPKLLIQFQNNGVVDDSQLPKDRFSAERLKGVDSTLKIQPAKLEDSAVYLCASSLDVGQGIPYEQYFGPGTRLTVT.

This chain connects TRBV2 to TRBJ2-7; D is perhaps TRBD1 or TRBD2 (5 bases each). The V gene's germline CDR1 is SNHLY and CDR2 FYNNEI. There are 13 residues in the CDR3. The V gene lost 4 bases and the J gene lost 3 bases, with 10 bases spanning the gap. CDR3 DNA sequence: TGTGCCAGCAGTGGGGGACCCCTCTACGAGCAGTACTTC. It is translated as CASSGGPLYEQYF.